This T cell receptor (beta chain) is drawn from a study of T-cell memory formation after mild COVID-19. Overall study results and limits: The finding that pre-infection memory included some responding clones suggested that cross-reactive memory joined.

MiXCR, applied by TCRdb to the 5' RACE reads, yields one record per CDR3 protein. The repertoire has 150,000 to 200,000 distinct CDR3 sequences, roughly 16% of them found once; the top ten carry roughly 1.9%. The CDR3 spans 17 residues. Deletions cut 2 bases from V and 0 bases from J, with 14 bases between. Germline V gene sequence: CDR1 MNHEY, CDR2 SVGAGI. In this sample, this clonotype turned up a few times. Antigen specificity is unknown. The genes are TRBV6-5 and TRBJ2-4; the D gene is possibly TRBD1 (6 bases). Sequenced input: PBMCs or a T cell subset sorted from them (not recorded which). This receptor was identified in an adult woman who had mild COVID-19 (a few samples of this study predate the infection). Cell type and time point are not known. CDR3 region: CASSYTTGNLAKNIQYF. The CDR3 coding sequence is TGTGCCAGCAGTTACACAACAGGGAACCTAGCCAAAAACATTCAGTACTTC.